This T cell receptor beta chain appears in the sequencing data of a study of beta chain features in type 1 diabetes. V lost 7 bases and J 1 base, leaving 7 bases between the germline ends. The CDR3 sequence is 13 residues long. Germline assignment: CDR1 SGHTA and CDR2 FQGNSA. The entirety of the isolated RNA underwent reverse transcription, so expressed TCRB transcripts were sequenced. Measured with immunoSEQ multiplex PCR; TCRdb has only the in-frame clones, and not every one. The sample contains 500,000 to 700,000 clones, 15% to 18% of which appear only once. Study conclusions and caveats: Patients showed naive, central memory and Treg TCRB repertoires that appeared more similar than those of healthy donors.

The sample holds a few counts of this clone. What it binds is not known. This receptor was obtained from a young man in good health. Sequenced sample: naive CD4+ T cells from blood. The chain joins TRBV7-2 to TRBJ2-2; D ambiguous. CDR3 residues: CASTPRNTGELFF. Here the CDR3 DNA reads TGTGCCAGCACCCCTAGGAACACCGGGGAGCTGTTTTTT.